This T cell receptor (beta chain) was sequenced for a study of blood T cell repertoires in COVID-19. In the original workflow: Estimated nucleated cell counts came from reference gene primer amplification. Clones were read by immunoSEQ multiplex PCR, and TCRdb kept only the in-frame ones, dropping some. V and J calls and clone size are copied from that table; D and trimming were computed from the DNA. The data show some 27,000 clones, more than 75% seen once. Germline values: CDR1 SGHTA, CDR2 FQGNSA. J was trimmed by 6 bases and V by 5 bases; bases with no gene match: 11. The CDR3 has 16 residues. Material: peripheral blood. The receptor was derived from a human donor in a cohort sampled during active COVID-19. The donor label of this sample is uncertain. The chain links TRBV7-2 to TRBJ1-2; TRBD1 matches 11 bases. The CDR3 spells CASSRDRDRGINGYTF. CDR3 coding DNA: TGTGCCAGCAGCCGGGATCGGGACAGGGGGATAAATGGCTACACCTTC.